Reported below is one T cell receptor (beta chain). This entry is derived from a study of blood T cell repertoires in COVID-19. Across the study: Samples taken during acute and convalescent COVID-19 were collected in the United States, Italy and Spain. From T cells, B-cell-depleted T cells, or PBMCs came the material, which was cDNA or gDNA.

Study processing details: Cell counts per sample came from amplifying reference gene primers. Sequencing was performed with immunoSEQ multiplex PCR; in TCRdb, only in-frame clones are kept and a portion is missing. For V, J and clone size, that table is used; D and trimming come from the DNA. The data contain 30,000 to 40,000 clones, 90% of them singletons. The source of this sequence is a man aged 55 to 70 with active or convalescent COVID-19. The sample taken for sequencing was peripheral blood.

CDR3 in amino acids: CAWSQNSREQYF. The CDR3 DNA follows: TGTGCCTGGAGTCAGAATTCTAGGGAGCAGTACTTC. The chain is built from TRBV30 and TRBJ2-7, with D unclear. Germline V gene sequence: CDR1 GTSNPN, CDR2 SVGIG (reference sequence). CDR3 size: 12 residues. The germline V and J ends were trimmed by 2 bases and 7 bases, with 12 bases remaining between them.